A single sample is the source of the 21 T cell receptor beta chains below, sequenced in a study of PD-1 blockade in classical Hodgkin lymphoma. Using immunoSEQ multiplex PCR, the repertoire was profiled, and TCRdb retains in-frame clones only, with some absent. The repertoire holds roughly 7,900 clones, about 84% seen once, with just under 45% in the top ten. Time point described: cycle 4 day 1 (C4D1), after 6 weeks of nivolumab. Patients all relapsed after autologous stem cell transplantation, and there was variation in brentuximab vedotin exposure. The sequences come from peripheral blood mononuclear cells (PBMCs), collected before the fourth cycle of nivolumab. The source of these receptors is a human donor with classical Hodgkin lymphoma.

The CDR3: CASSGTSGKSSGANVLTF. The CDR3 nucleotides are TGTGCCAGCTCCGGGACTAGCGGGAAGAGCTCTGGGGCCAACGTCCTGACTTTC. V is TRBV6-4 and J is TRBJ2-6; TRBD2 aligns across 13 bases. Losses at the gene ends were 8 bases for V and 0 bases for J; bases not matched to a gene: 7. Germline CDR1 MRHNA, CDR2 SNTAGT. This CDR3 spans 18 amino acids.

V usage is TRBV5-6 and J usage is TRBJ2-1; 10 nucleotides align to TRBD1. Losses at the gene ends were 1 base for V and 3 bases for J; bases not matched to a gene: 1. CDR3 length: 15 residues. The V gene's germline CDR1 is SGHDT and CDR2 YYEEEE. This chain's CDR3 is CASSLRTGGYNEQFF. Here the CDR3 DNA reads TGTGCCAGCAGCTTGAGGACAGGGGGCTACAATGAGCAGTTCTTC.

The rearrangement uses TRBV27 and TRBJ2-1; 8 bases align to TRBD1. Germline-derived CDR1 and CDR2 are MNHEY and SMNVEV (reference sequence). With V trimmed by 4 bases and J by 8 bases, 19 bases remained unmatched. The CDR3 has 18 amino acids. The CDR3 coding sequence is TGTGCCAGCAGTTCGCAAATACCCACTCCAGGGGGCCTGGATGAGCAGTTCTTC. It is translated as CASSSQIPTPGGLDEQFF.

The chain carries TRBV27 and TRBJ2-3; unclear D gene. The germline V and J ends were trimmed by 6 bases and 0 bases, with 4 bases remaining between them. This CDR3 spans 12 amino acids. Germline V gives CDR1 MNHEY, CDR2 SMNVEV (reference sequence). The CDR3 DNA follows: TGTGCCAGCAGGATAAGCACAGATACGCAGTATTTT. It specifies CASRISTDTQYF.

The V gene is TRBV7-2, the J gene TRBJ2-7, with D perhaps being TRBD1 or TRBD2 (5 bases each). This CDR3 has 14 amino acids. Germline V gives CDR1 SGHTA, CDR2 FQGNSA. V lost 3 bases to trimming and J lost 6 bases, with 15 bases between them. The CDR3 loop reads CASSFLGRDLEQYF. In DNA, the CDR3 is TGTGCCAGCAGCTTCTTGGGCAGGGACCTCGAGCAGTACTTC.

This clone has only one observation. CDR3 loop: CSVSTGGNQPQHF. CDR3 DNA: TGCAGCGTATCCACAGGGGGCAATCAGCCCCAGCATTTT. The rearrangement uses TRBV29-1 and TRBJ1-5; 7 bases align to TRBD1. CDR1 is SQVTM and CDR2 is ANQGSEA in the germline V gene. Trimming at V came to 6 bases and at J to 2 bases, leaving 4 bases not matched to a gene. There are 13 residues in the CDR3.

The chain recombines TRBV6-1 with TRBJ2-4; TRBD1 matches 7 bases. The CDR3 has 15 amino acids. J gave up 0 bases and V 4 bases, and 3 bases lay outside the gene matches. From germline, CDR1 is MNHNS and CDR2 SASEGT. CDR3 region: CASSGQGRAKNIQYF. The CDR3 DNA reads as TGTGCCAGCAGTGGACAGGGACGAGCCAAAAACATTCAGTACTTC.

This chain links TRBV5-1 with TRBJ2-3; no clear D. The germline V and J ends were trimmed by 4 bases and 4 bases, with 7 bases remaining between them. The CDR3 runs 12 residues. The germline V gene encodes CDR1 SGHRS and CDR2 YFSETQ. The CDR3 DNA reads as TGCGCCAGCAGCCCCAGTGCAGATACGCAGTATTTT. This codes for CASSPSADTQYF.

This clone is a singleton in its sample. The chain employs TRBV25-1 and TRBJ2-1; D is undetermined. This CDR3 has 15 amino acids. CDR1 MGHDK and CDR2 SYGVNS come from the germline V gene. Trimming stripped 3 bases from V and 0 bases from J, with 9 bases between. The CDR3 region is CASSEFRSSYNEQFF. The CDR3 DNA reads TGTGCCAGCAGTGAGTTCAGGAGCTCCTACAATGAGCAGTTCTTC.

This clone occurred a few times. The chain employs TRBV28 and TRBJ2-3; the match to TRBD1 covers 7 bases. CDR1 MDHEN and CDR2 SYDVKM come from the germline V gene. The junction had 16 bases not matched to a gene; V was cut back by 5 bases and J by 2 bases. The CDR3 sequence is 18 residues long. The CDR3 spells CASSPLPDRDSSTDTQYF. The CDR3 DNA follows: TGTGCCAGCAGTCCTCTACCGGATCGGGACAGTTCCACAGATACGCAGTATTTT.

V usage is TRBV6-5 and J usage is TRBJ2-5, with D possibly TRBD1 on 5 matching bases. Trimming removed 7 bases from V and 0 bases from J, with 12 bases in between. Germline-derived CDR1 and CDR2 are MNHEY and SVGAGI. This CDR3 spans 14 amino acids. The DNA of the CDR3 is TGTGCCAGCAACCGTCAGGGTTACCAAGAGACCCAGTACTTC. The encoded protein is CASNRQGYQETQYF.

This chain links TRBV27 with TRBJ1-6; D gene unclear. CDR3 length: 13 residues. CDR1 is MNHEY, CDR2 SMNVEV, per germline (reference sequence). The V gene lost 5 bases and the J gene lost 9 bases, with 11 bases spanning the gap. The CDR3 region has the DNA TGTGCCAGCAGTCTCCCTGGAGGTTCACCCCTCCACTTT. Its protein product is CASSLPGGSPLHF.

This clone turned up a few times. The CDR3 loop reads CASSSAGTGRLTEAFF. CDR3 sequence (DNA): TGTGCCAGCAGCTCTGCCGGGACAGGGAGGCTCACTGAAGCTTTCTTT. The V call is TRBV28, the J call TRBJ1-1; 9 bases match TRBD1. Germline V CDR1 and CDR2: MDHEN, SYDVKM. The CDR3 has 16 residues. Trimming at V came to 6 bases and at J to 4 bases, leaving 12 bases not matched to a gene.

This chain links TRBV20-1 with TRBJ1-2; D might be TRBD1 (5 bases). Per germline, CDR1 DFQATT and CDR2 SNEGSKA (reference sequence). Trimming cost V 5 bases and J 9 bases, with 13 bases left between them. The CDR3 contains 11 residues. The CDR3 coding sequence is TGCAGTGCTCCTATCGACAGCCGCTACACCTTC. Translating gives CSAPIDSRYTF.

The V call is TRBV20-1, the J call TRBJ2-3, with D hard to call. This CDR3 spans 11 amino acids. The V gene's germline CDR1 is DFQATT and CDR2 SNEGSKA (reference sequence). Trimming cost V 1 base and J 9 bases, with 8 bases left between them. The CDR3 reads CSARVRETQYF. Here the CDR3 DNA reads TGCAGTGCTAGAGTTCGCGAAACGCAGTATTTT.

The J gene is TRBJ2-2, the V gene TRBV9; 7 nucleotides agree with TRBD1. This CDR3 has 17 residues. V dropped 0 bases and J dropped 3; count of bases not matched to a gene: 8. Germline V CDR1 and CDR2: SGDLS, YYNGEE. CDR3 sequence reads: CASSVVSGTAYTGELFF. The DNA for the CDR3 is TGTGCCAGCAGCGTAGTTTCTGGGACAGCGTACACCGGGGAGCTGTTTTTT.

CDR3 sequence reads: CASSLAEANTGELFF. The CDR3 bases are TGTGCCAGCAGTTTGGCAGAAGCGAACACCGGGGAGCTGTTTTTT. The V and J genes are TRBV28 and TRBJ2-2; no definite D call. This CDR3 has 15 residues. Germline CDR1 reads MDHEN; CDR2 reads SYDVKM. V lost 3 bases, J lost 0 bases, and 8 bases lay in between.

The CDR3 loop is CASSYADTQYF. The DNA of the CDR3 is TGTGCCAGCAGTTACGCAGATACGCAGTATTTT. This rearrangement joins TRBV28 to TRBJ2-3, with D unclear. The CDR3 totals 11 residues. The V end lost 4 bases, the J end lost 4 bases, and 3 bases lay between the germline ends. Germline CDR1 is MDHEN and CDR2 is SYDVKM.

The CDR3 DNA is TGCGCCAGCAGCCAAGGGGGACAGGGGAGCTCCTACGAGCAGTACTTC. Residues: CASSQGGQGSSYEQYF. The V and J genes are TRBV4-1 and TRBJ2-7; TRBD1 matches at 10 bases. Per germline, CDR1 MGHRA and CDR2 YSYEKL. J gave up 0 bases and V 1 base, and 3 bases lay outside the gene matches. This CDR3 spans 16 amino acids.

This clone is categorized as medium-sized. The chain carries TRBV13 and TRBJ2-3; the match to TRBD2 covers 13 bases. Looked up from germline, CDR1 is PRHDT and CDR2 is FYEKMQ (reference sequence). This CDR3 has 18 amino acids. V lost 4 bases and J lost 5; bases outside the gene matches: 12. In nucleotides, the CDR3 is TGTGCCAGCAGCTCTAGGACCGGGACTAGCGGGGACGGAGATACGCAGTATTTT. Its translation is CASSSRTGTSGDGDTQYF.

The J gene is TRBJ2-2, the V gene TRBV19; TRBD1 matches at 7 bases. Germline V gene data show CDR1 as LNHDA and CDR2 as SQIVND (reference sequence). CDR3 length: 16 amino acids. V trimming: 0 bases; J trimming: 4 bases; junction bases outside the gene matches: 5. CDR3 sequence (DNA): TGTGCCAGTAGTATAGAAAAGGGGGCGAGCACCGGGGAGCTGTTTTTT. The encoded protein is CASSIEKGASTGELFF.